A single sample is the source of the 32 T cell receptor beta chains below, sequenced in a study of blood T cell repertoires in COVID-19. Sequenced by immunoSEQ multiplex PCR; TCRdb stores in-frame clones only, minus some. The sample includes some 150,000 clones, just under 90% seen only once; the top ten take more than 6.5%. Sequencing used peripheral blood. The receptors stem from a woman in her forties or fifties with active or convalescent COVID-19.

V is TRBV7-2 and J is TRBJ2-5; 14 bases agree with TRBD2. V shed 5 bases, J shed 7 bases, and the junction held 9 bases outside the gene matches. The CDR3 consists of 16 residues. The germline V gene has CDR1 SGHTA and CDR2 FQGNSA. For the CDR3, the DNA is TGTGCCAGCAGCGTGACTAGCGGGGGGGCCTTATGGACCCAGTACTTC. Translating it yields CASSVTSGGALWTQYF.

The V call is TRBV4-3, the J call TRBJ2-2; no clear D gene. Germline V CDR1 and CDR2: LGHNA, YSLEER. Trimming took 4 bases from V and 2 from J, leaving 2 bases between them. The CDR3 has 12 amino acids. The CDR3 loop is CASSPNTGELFF. The CDR3 nucleotides read TGCGCCAGCAGCCCTAACACCGGGGAGCTGTTTTTT.

This chain connects TRBV19 to TRBJ1-5; D remains unclear. The CDR3 contains 15 residues. Germline V lookup: CDR1 LNHDA, CDR2 SQIVND (reference sequence). Trimming took off 0 bases at V and 2 bases at J, with 8 bases between the two ends. The CDR3 region has the DNA TGTGCCAGTAGTATAGATACTTTCCGCAATCAGCCCCAGCATTTT. This encodes CASSIDTFRNQPQHF.

The CDR3 region has the DNA TGTGCCAGCAGCCCTATCAGGGGGATGTATGGCTACACCTTC. Protein: CASSPIRGMYGYTF. The J gene is TRBJ1-2, the V gene TRBV7-8, with 7 bases identical to TRBD1. J gave up 5 bases and V 5 bases, and 8 bases lay outside the gene matches. The CDR3 has 14 amino acids. Germline V gene sequence: CDR1 SGHVS, CDR2 FQNEAQ.

This chain links TRBV25-1 with TRBJ1-5, with a weak D call TRBD1 (5 bases). V was trimmed by 6 bases and J by 2 bases, leaving 11 bases between them. Germline V gene sequence: CDR1 MGHDK, CDR2 SYGVNS. This CDR3 has 14 residues. DNA of the CDR3: TGTGCCAGCAGCCCATGGGGGGGCAATCAGCCCCAGCATTTT. Protein product: CASSPWGGNQPQHF.

The chain employs TRBV7-3 and TRBJ1-1, with D unresolved. CDR3 length: 13 amino acids. V was clipped by 3 bases and J by 1 base, with 6 bases between them. Per the germline V gene, CDR1 is SGHTA and CDR2 is FQGTGA. DNA of the CDR3: TGTGCCAGCAGCTTTAGTAGGAACACTGAAGCTTTCTTT. This codes for CASSFSRNTEAFF.

This chain uses TRBV11-2 with TRBJ1-2, with D possibly TRBD1 on 6 matching bases. Germline CDR1 reads SGHAT; CDR2 reads FQNNGV. The CDR3 runs to 17 residues. V lost 7 bases to trimming and J lost 4 bases, with 25 bases between them. CDR3 sequence: CASTYSQGYPSSYGYTF. DNA of the CDR3: TGTGCCAGCACCTACTCACAGGGATATCCTTCCAGCTATGGCTACACCTTC.

V gene TRBV7-2 combines with J gene TRBJ2-3; TRBD2 matches at 12 bases. Germline lookup yields CDR1 SGHTA and CDR2 FQGNSA. The junction had 6 bases not matched to a gene; V was cut back by 5 bases and J by 3 bases. The CDR3 has 16 amino acids. This chain's CDR3 is CASSKWTSGKTDTQYF. CDR3 DNA: TGTGCCAGCAGCAAGTGGACTAGCGGGAAGACAGATACGCAGTATTTT.

The chain is built from TRBV6-1 and TRBJ2-3, with TRBD1 matching over 7 bases. CDR1 and CDR2 from the germline V gene are MNHNS and SASEGT. Trimming removed 3 bases from V and 4 bases from J; junction bases left unmatched: 7. This CDR3 comprises 15 residues. In DNA, the CDR3 is TGTGCCAGCAGTGAGATGACAGGGCGCGCAGATACGCAGTATTTT. This codes for CASSEMTGRADTQYF.

The J gene is TRBJ1-3, the V gene TRBV18, with 9 bases that match TRBD1. V shed 6 bases, J shed 3 bases, and the junction held 15 bases outside the gene matches. The CDR3 is made up of 18 amino acids. Germline CDR1 is KGHSH and CDR2 is LQKENI. In nucleotides, the CDR3 is TGTGCCAGCTCCGAAATACCTACTGGGACAGGGAGTGGAAACACCATATATTTT. Protein sequence: CASSEIPTGTGSGNTIYF. Looking up the rest from reference TRBV18 and TRBJ1-3 gives the full variable domain: NAGVMQNPRHLVRRRGQEARLRCSPMKGHSHVYWYRQLPEEGLKFMVYLQKENIIDESGMPKERFSAEFPKEGPSILRIQQVVRGDSAAYFCASSEIPTGTGSGNTIYFGEGSWLTVV.

This clone appeared a few times. The rearrangement joins TRBV28 to TRBJ1-1, with D possibly matching TRBD1 (5 bases). CDR3 length equals 15 residues. Trimming cost V 5 bases and J 7 bases, with 20 bases left between them. CDR1 MDHEN and CDR2 SYDVKM come from the germline V gene. The DNA for the CDR3 is TGTGCCAGCAGTACCACAGGAGCCGGAACAAGTGAAGCTTTCTTT. Residues: CASSTTGAGTSEAFF.

This CDR3 reads CSVRQGTTYEQYF. CDR3 DNA: TGCAGCGTGCGGCAGGGGACGACCTACGAGCAGTACTTC. The chain employs TRBV29-1 and TRBJ2-7; D might be TRBD1 (6 bases). V lost 6 bases and J 2 bases, leaving 14 bases between the germline ends. The germline CDR1 and CDR2 sequences are SQVTM and ANQGSEA. This CDR3 is built from 13 residues.

This clone has more than one count but fewer than ten. The chain is built from TRBV19 and TRBJ1-3; 10 nucleotides match TRBD1. CDR1 and CDR2 (germline): LNHDA, SQIVND (reference sequence). The ends lost 6 bases at V and 1 base at J; junction bases unmatched: 15. This CDR3 is 19 amino acids long. CDR3 coding DNA: TGTGCCAGTAGCGACAGGGGGCGCGAGGAACGATTATCTGGAAACACCATATATTTT. It yields the protein CASSDRGREERLSGNTIYF.

The J gene is TRBJ2-2, the V gene TRBV29-1, with a possible D match to TRBD1 (5 bases). Trimming stripped 5 bases from V and 6 bases from J, with 10 bases between. The CDR3 is made up of 12 amino acids. Germline CDR1 SQVTM, CDR2 ANQGSEA. The CDR3 loop reads CSVRGSPGELFF. The CDR3, as DNA: TGCAGCGTTAGGGGTTCCCCCGGGGAGCTGTTTTTT.

This chain joins TRBV25-1 and TRBJ1-2, with TRBD1 matching 11 bases. V gave up 6 bases and J gave up 7 bases; unmatched junction bases: 7. This CDR3 region has 14 residues. Germline V gene lookup returns CDR1 MGHDK and CDR2 SYGVNS. The CDR3 region is CASRGQGARFGYTF. The CDR3 DNA sequence: TGTGCCAGCAGAGGACAGGGGGCGCGTTTTGGCTACACCTTC.

The rearrangement joins TRBV7-6 to TRBJ2-3, with 9 bases identical to TRBD2. V trimming: 2 bases; J trimming: 0 bases; junction bases outside the gene matches: 9. CDR1 and CDR2 (germline): SGHVS, FNYEAQ. This CDR3 comprises 18 residues. DNA for the CDR3: TGTGCCAGCAGCTTATACCCAGCGGGGGGCTCTAGCACAGATACGCAGTATTTT. It codes for CASSLYPAGGSSTDTQYF.

CDR3 sequence (DNA): TGTGCCAGCAGCTCTCCCGGGACTAGCGGGGGAGATACGCAGTATTTT. This encodes CASSSPGTSGGDTQYF. The chain employs TRBV7-9 and TRBJ2-3; 14 bases map to TRBD2. V trimming: 4 bases; J trimming: 5 bases; junction bases outside the gene matches: 5. The CDR3 has 16 amino acids. The germline CDR1 and CDR2 sequences are SEHNR and FQNEAQ (reference sequence).

CDR3 in amino acids: CASSPEFWGHTNTEAFF. In nucleotides, the CDR3 is TGTGCCAGCAGCCCTGAATTTTGGGGACACACGAACACTGAAGCTTTCTTT. The chain employs TRBV7-2 and TRBJ1-1; D might be TRBD1 (6 bases). The germline CDR1 and CDR2 sequences are SGHTA and FQGNSA. The V and J ends lost 5 bases and 1 base respectively, with 20 bases between them. CDR3 size: 17 residues.

DNA of the CDR3: TGTGCCAGCAGCTTAAGTCGGGTTTCGGGCGTGACAGCCGAAGCTTTCTTT. Translating gives CASSLSRVSGVTAEAFF. V is TRBV7-8 and J is TRBJ1-1; possibly TRBD1 for D (5 bases). This CDR3 contains 17 residues. Per germline, CDR1 SGHVS and CDR2 FQNEAQ. The V end lost 2 bases, the J end lost 8 bases, and 24 bases lay between the germline ends.

This sequence joins TRBV2 and TRBJ1-2; D is perhaps TRBD1 (5 bases). The CDR3 is 15 residues long. V dropped 5 bases and J dropped 7 bases, with 20 bases sitting between them. The V gene's germline CDR1 is SNHLY and CDR2 FYNNEI. The CDR3 loop reads CASSHGTLWEGGYTF. The CDR3 DNA sequence: TGTGCCAGCAGTCACGGGACTCTCTGGGAGGGTGGCTACACCTTC.

The chain links TRBV14 to TRBJ2-7; tentatively, D is TRBD2 (6 bases). The CDR3 is 15 residues long. CDR1 is SGHDN, CDR2 FVKESK, per germline. V was cut by 11 bases and J by 5 bases, with 25 bases left in between. CDR3 in amino acids: CAEKAREVIVDEQYF. The DNA for the CDR3 is TGTGCCGAGAAGGCTAGGGAGGTTATCGTAGACGAGCAGTACTTC.

This chain connects TRBV23-1 to TRBJ2-1, with 14 bases aligning to TRBD2. TRBV23-1 is given ORF status, its function remaining uncertain. The ends lost 3 bases at V and 0 bases at J; junction bases unmatched: 7. The CDR3 extends over 19 amino acids. The CDR3 nucleotides read TGCGCCAGCAGTCAGCCGACTAGCGGGAGGGAAAGCTCCTACAATGAGCAGTTCTTC. Translating gives CASSQPTSGRESSYNEQFF.

This sequence joins TRBV25-1 and TRBJ1-4, with D perhaps matching TRBD1 (5 bases). V lost 3 bases to trimming and J lost 3 bases, with 11 bases between them. This CDR3 has 15 amino acids. The V gene's germline CDR1 is MGHDK and CDR2 SYGVNS. DNA of the CDR3: TGTGCCAGCAGTGATACAGGTTCCCCTAATGAAAAACTGTTTTTT. Its protein is CASSDTGSPNEKLFF. Variable domain in full (rest from reference TRBV25-1 and TRBJ1-4): EADIYQTPRYLVIGTGKKITLECSQTMGHDKMYWYQQDPGMELHLIHYSYGVNSTEKGDLSSESTVSRIRTEHFPLTLESARPSHTSQYLCASSDTGSPNEKLFFGSGTQLSVL.

This chain links TRBV20-1 with TRBJ1-1; 8 bases are a match to TRBD1. Germline CDR1 reads DFQATT; CDR2 reads SNEGSKA (reference sequence). The CDR3 contains 11 residues. J was trimmed by 5 bases and V by 6 bases; bases with no gene match: 2. The CDR3 DNA is TGCAGTGCCAGGGGGCTAACTGAAGCTTTCTTT. This sequence encodes CSARGLTEAFF.

The chain links TRBV15 to TRBJ1-2; D is uncertain. The germline V gene encodes CDR1 LNHNV and CDR2 YYDKDF (reference sequence). Trimming removed 0 bases at V and 3 bases at J, with 14 bases between. The CDR3 is 16 amino acids. The CDR3 is CATSRDVTLSHYGYTF. The CDR3 DNA follows: TGTGCCACCAGCAGAGATGTCACATTATCCCACTATGGCTACACCTTC.

The chain combines TRBV5-1 with TRBJ2-3; tentative D call: TRBD2 (6 bases). Germline V gives CDR1 SGHRS, CDR2 YFSETQ. The CDR3 runs 16 residues. Trimming stripped 5 bases from V and 5 bases from J, with 21 bases between. The CDR3 sequence: CASRRGTPIGGDTQYF. The CDR3 DNA reads as TGCGCCAGCAGACGCGGGACGCCCATCGGCGGAGATACGCAGTATTTT.

This clone was detected a few times. The chain couples TRBV5-1 to TRBJ2-3, with TRBD1 matching over 7 bases. The CDR3 contains 14 residues. The trim removed 5 bases at V and 2 bases at J, leaving 5 bases unmatched. The germline V gene has CDR1 SGHRS and CDR2 YFSETQ. CDR3 sequence reads: CASSQGEPTDTQYF. CDR3 nucleotide sequence: TGCGCCAGCAGTCAGGGGGAGCCCACAGATACGCAGTATTTT.

This clone was recorded only once. The chain carries TRBV28 and TRBJ1-2; 10 nucleotides match TRBD1. Germline CDR1 reads MDHEN; CDR2 reads SYDVKM. The CDR3 spans 15 residues. V shed 5 bases, J shed 8 bases, and the junction held 11 bases outside the gene matches. In DNA, the CDR3 is TGTGCCAGCAGTCTTACCACGACAGGGGGCAAGGGCTACACCTTC. This gives the protein CASSLTTTGGKGYTF.

The chain employs TRBV12-3 or TRBV12-4 and TRBJ2-7, with D maybe TRBD1 (5 bases). Between the trimmed V and J ends, which lost 3 bases and 4 bases, there was a span of 10 bases. CDR3 size: 13 residues. CDR3 region: CASSLGQLYEQYF. CDR3 DNA: TGTGCCAGCAGTTTGGGGCAGCTTTACGAGCAGTACTTC.

The chain joins TRBV11-3 to TRBJ1-2; TRBD1 matches at 7 bases. The junction had 12 bases not matched to a gene; V was cut back by 4 bases and J by 10 bases. Germline CDR1 is SGHNT and CDR2 is YENEEA. This CDR3 spans 14 amino acids. The CDR3 bases are TGTGCCAGCAGCTCATCGACAGGGAGCGATGACTACACCTTC. This translates into CASSSSTGSDDYTF.

The rearrangement uses TRBV5-4 and TRBJ2-3, with 9 bases lining up with TRBD2. V shed 0 bases, J shed 4 bases, and the junction held 3 bases outside the gene matches. The CDR3 has 15 residues. Germline V gives CDR1 SGHNT, CDR2 YYREEE (reference sequence). The CDR3 sequence: CASSLGLAVSDTQYF. The CDR3 DNA sequence: TGTGCCAGCAGCTTGGGACTAGCGGTTTCAGATACGCAGTATTTT.

CDR3 sequence reads: CASSLNYGNTIYF. The CDR3 DNA follows: TGTGCCAGCAGCTTAAACTACGGAAACACCATATATTTT. The rearrangement uses TRBV7-2 and TRBJ1-3; D is undetermined. V shed 2 bases and J shed 4 bases, with 6 bases lying between them. The CDR3 covers 13 residues. Germline CDR1 is SGHTA and CDR2 is FQGNSA.